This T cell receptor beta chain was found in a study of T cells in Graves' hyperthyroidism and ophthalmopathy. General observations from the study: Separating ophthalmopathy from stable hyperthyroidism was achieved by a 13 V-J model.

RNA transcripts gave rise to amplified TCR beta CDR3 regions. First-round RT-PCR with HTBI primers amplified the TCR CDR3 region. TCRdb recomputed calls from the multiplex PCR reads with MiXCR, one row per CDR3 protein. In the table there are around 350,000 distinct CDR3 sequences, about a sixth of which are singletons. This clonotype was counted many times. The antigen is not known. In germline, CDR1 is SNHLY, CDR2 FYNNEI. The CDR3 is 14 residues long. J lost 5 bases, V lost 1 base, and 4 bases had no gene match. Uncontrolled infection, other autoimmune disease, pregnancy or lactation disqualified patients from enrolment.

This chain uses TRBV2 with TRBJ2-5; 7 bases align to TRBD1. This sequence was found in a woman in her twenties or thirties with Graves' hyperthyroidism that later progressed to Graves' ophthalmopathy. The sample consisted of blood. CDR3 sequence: CASSEGQGVETQYF. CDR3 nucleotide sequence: TGTGCCAGCAGTGAAGGACAGGGCGTCGAGACCCAGTACTTC.